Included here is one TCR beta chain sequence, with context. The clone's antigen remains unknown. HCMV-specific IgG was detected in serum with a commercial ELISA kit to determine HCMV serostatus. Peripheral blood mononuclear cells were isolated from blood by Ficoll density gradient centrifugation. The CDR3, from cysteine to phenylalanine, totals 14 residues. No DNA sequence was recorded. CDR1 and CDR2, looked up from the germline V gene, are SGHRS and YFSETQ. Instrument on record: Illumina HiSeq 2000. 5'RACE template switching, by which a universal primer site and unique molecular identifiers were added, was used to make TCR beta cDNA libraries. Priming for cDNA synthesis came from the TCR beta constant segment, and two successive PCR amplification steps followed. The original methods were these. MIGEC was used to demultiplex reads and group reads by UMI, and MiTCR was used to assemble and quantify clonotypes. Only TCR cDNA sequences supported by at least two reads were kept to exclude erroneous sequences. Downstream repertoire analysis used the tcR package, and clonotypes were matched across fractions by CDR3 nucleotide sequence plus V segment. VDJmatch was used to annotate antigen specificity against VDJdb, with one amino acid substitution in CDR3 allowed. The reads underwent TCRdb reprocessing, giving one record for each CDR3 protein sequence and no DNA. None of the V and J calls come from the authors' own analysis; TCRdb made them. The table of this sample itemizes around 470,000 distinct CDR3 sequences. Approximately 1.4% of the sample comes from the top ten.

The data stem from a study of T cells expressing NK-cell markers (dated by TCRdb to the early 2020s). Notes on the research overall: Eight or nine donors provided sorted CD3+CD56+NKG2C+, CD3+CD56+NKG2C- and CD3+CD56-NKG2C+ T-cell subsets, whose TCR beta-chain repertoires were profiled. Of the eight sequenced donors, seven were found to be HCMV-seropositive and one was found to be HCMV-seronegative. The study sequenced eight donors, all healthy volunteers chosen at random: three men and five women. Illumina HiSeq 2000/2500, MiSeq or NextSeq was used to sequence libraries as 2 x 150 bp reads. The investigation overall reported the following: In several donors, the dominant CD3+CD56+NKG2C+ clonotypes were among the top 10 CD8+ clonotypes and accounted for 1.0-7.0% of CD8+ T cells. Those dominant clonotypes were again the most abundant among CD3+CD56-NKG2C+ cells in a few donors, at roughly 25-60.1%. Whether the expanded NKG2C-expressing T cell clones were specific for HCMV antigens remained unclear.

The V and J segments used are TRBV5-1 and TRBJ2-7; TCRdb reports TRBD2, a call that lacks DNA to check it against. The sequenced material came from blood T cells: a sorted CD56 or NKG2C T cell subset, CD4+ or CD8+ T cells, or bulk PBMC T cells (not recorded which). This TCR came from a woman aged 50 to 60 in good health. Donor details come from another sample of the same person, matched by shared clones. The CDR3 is CASSLEARSGEQYF.